This T cell receptor (beta chain) was found in a study of a mutant IDH1 vaccine in newly diagnosed glioma. Study-level background: Patients were started on vaccination 4-6 weeks after radiotherapy alone, or with temozolomide cycles.

Clones were sequenced by immunoSEQ multiplex PCR, and TCRdb holds only the in-frame ones, with some missing. The sample carries around 41,000 clones, 80% to 90% recorded once. As for this clone: Its target is not known.

Sample time point: week 35, safety follow-up. Alongside topical imiquimod, each dose of vaccine comprised 300 ug of mutant IDH1 20-mer peptide. Donors' newly diagnosed IDH1-mutant WHO grade 3 or 4 astrocytomas lacked nuclear ATRX. The CDR3 extends over 15 amino acids. Germline CDR1 and CDR2: SGDLS and YYNGEE. Trimming left V 0 bases short and J 1 base short, with 10 bases between. This clonotype was sampled from a man aged 40-55 years with glioma. V usage is TRBV9 and J usage is TRBJ1-1; a possible D gene is TRBD1 (5 bases). Sample: PBMCs, taken from a glioma patient whose treatment included an IDH1 peptide vaccine. This chain's CDR3 is CASSVGWGKNTEAFF. The CDR3 coding sequence is TGTGCCAGCAGCGTAGGATGGGGCAAGAACACTGAAGCTTTCTTT.